This T cell receptor (beta chain) was sequenced in a study of T cell responses to AZD1222 COVID-19 vaccine. Broader study findings: Donors were chiefly white British, with a greater number of females, and clonal diversity was perhaps underestimated.

The data were produced by immunoSEQ multiplex PCR, yet TCRdb's version contains in-frame clones alone and is incomplete. The table shows roughly 100,000 clones, with 90% occurring only once. This clone was counted a single time. Antigen unknown. The sample here was peripheral blood, taken 28 days after the second AZD1222 dose. The receptor's source is an adult who received the AZD1222 COVID-19 vaccine.

The CDR3 here is CASSLALSTWTEAFF. The CDR3 nucleotides are TGTGCCAGCAGCTTAGCGCTTAGTACGTGGACTGAAGCTTTCTTT. The chain employs TRBV7-9 and TRBJ1-1; D unclear. CDR3 size: 15 residues. V gave up 0 bases and J gave up 5 bases, with 13 bases separating them. Germline CDR1 SEHNR, CDR2 FQNEAQ (reference sequence).